This T cell receptor beta chain was profiled in a study of high-grade serous ovarian cancer treatment subgroups. At the level of the study: On average, more than 14,000 reads and 7,494 unique TCR beta rearrangements were obtained per sample.

The germline V and J ends were trimmed by 3 bases and 2 bases, with 11 bases remaining between them. CDR3 length equals 14 residues. CDR1 and CDR2 from the germline V gene are SNHLY and FYNNEI. Tumor samples were obtained before definitive surgery or chemotherapy. A few counts support this clone. Libraries were prepared by immunoSEQ multiplex PCR; TCRdb keeps only in-frame clonotypes and omits some of them. The data hold 2,500 to 3,500 clones, with roughly 65% observed a single time. The sequence was collected from a human donor with high-grade serous ovarian cancer. The V call is TRBV2, the J call TRBJ2-7; D gene uncertain. What was sequenced was tumor tissue. The CDR3 sequence is CASSEARPPYEQYF. In nucleotides, the CDR3 is TGTGCCAGCAGTGAGGCCAGGCCCCCCTACGAGCAGTACTTC.